Shown below are 23 T cell receptor beta chains from a single sample sequenced in a study of memory CD4+ T cells and cytomegalovirus serostatus. Generated by immunoSEQ multiplex PCR, the TCRdb table keeps only in-frame clones and is missing some. The table shows roughly 49,000 clones, with roughly 78% occurring only once. The sort gate was single viable CD3+CD4+CD8-CD45RO+ cells for memory CD4+ T cells. Material for sequencing was memory CD4+ T cells from blood. Receptor source: an adult in good health and CMV-seronegative.

The rearrangement links TRBV29-1 to TRBJ2-7, with 7 bases fitting TRBD1. CDR3 length: 12 amino acids. V was pared by 7 bases and J by 6 bases, with 9 bases of the junction left unmatched. Germline CDR1 is SQVTM and CDR2 is ANQGSEA. The CDR3 nucleotides are TGCAGCGGGACATCGACAGGGAGCGAGCAGTACTTC. It encodes CSGTSTGSEQYF.

This clone appeared once. CDR3 DNA: TGTGCCAGCAGCGTAGAGTTTCGGAGTGGGGACTCTGGAAACACCATATATTTT. Translating it yields CASSVEFRSGDSGNTIYF. This chain connects TRBV9 to TRBJ1-3; D not certain. Germline loops: CDR1 SGDLS, CDR2 YYNGEE. The CDR3 runs 18 residues. V was clipped by 0 bases and J by 0 bases, with 16 bases between them.

The chain joins TRBV27 to TRBJ1-6, with D unresolved. The germline V and J ends were trimmed by 6 bases and 2 bases, with 20 bases remaining between them. Looked up from germline, CDR1 is MNHEY and CDR2 is SMNVEV (reference sequence). This CDR3 spans 18 amino acids. This CDR3 reads CASSPRPGGVPYNSPLHF. Written as DNA, the CDR3 is TGTGCCAGCAGCCCAAGGCCCGGTGGGGTCCCCTATAATTCACCCCTCCACTTT.

V usage is TRBV7-2 and J usage is TRBJ2-5; no clear D. The CDR3 consists of 14 residues. Trimming removed 5 bases from V and 7 bases from J, with 17 bases in between. CDR1 and CDR2 (germline): SGHTA, FQGNSA. CDR3 amino acids: CASSLGRAPRTQYF. In nucleotides, the CDR3 is TGTGCCAGCAGCCTCGGCCGGGCACCTAGGACCCAGTACTTC.

The V gene is TRBV7-9, the J gene TRBJ2-3; D not certain. CDR3 size: 14 residues. Germline V gives CDR1 SEHNR, CDR2 FQNEAQ (reference sequence). Trimming pared 6 bases from V and 4 bases from J, leaving 14 bases between. CDR3 amino acids: CASSWLGYADTQYF. In DNA, the CDR3 is TGTGCCAGCAGTTGGCTGGGTTACGCAGATACGCAGTATTTT.

The chain carries TRBV9 and TRBJ2-7; D is perhaps TRBD2 (6 bases). Looked up from germline, CDR1 is SGDLS and CDR2 is YYNGEE. The CDR3 spans 14 residues. The ends were cut back, 4 bases at V and 0 bases at J, with 11 bases in the middle. The CDR3 nucleotides are TGTGCCAGCAGCAGCGGAGGGATCTCCTACGAGCAGTACTTC. This gives the protein CASSSGGISYEQYF.

This rearrangement joins TRBV7-2 to TRBJ2-1, with 8 bases that match TRBD2. This CDR3 has 16 amino acids. Germline V gene data show CDR1 as SGHTA and CDR2 as FQGNSA. Losses at the gene ends were 5 bases for V and 4 bases for J; bases not matched to a gene: 10. The CDR3 reads CASSLGVAGGYNEQFF. For the CDR3, the DNA is TGTGCCAGCAGCCTCGGGGTTGCGGGGGGATACAATGAGCAGTTCTTC.

The chain recombines TRBV10-3 with TRBJ1-5; no firm D call. There are 13 residues in the CDR3. Germline CDR1 and CDR2: ENHRY and SYGVKD. The germline V and J ends were trimmed by 7 bases and 3 bases, with 10 bases remaining between them. The CDR3 spells CAIKKDPNQPQHF. For the CDR3, the DNA is TGTGCCATCAAGAAGGATCCCAATCAGCCCCAGCATTTT.

This sequence joins TRBV6-1 and TRBJ2-7; TRBD1 aligns across 9 bases. The CDR3 spans 15 residues. Germline lookup yields CDR1 MNHNS and CDR2 SASEGT. J was trimmed by 7 bases and V by 5 bases; bases with no gene match: 12. CDR3 residues: CASSSHPQGAREQYF. CDR3 bases: TGTGCCAGCAGTTCCCACCCACAGGGGGCGAGGGAGCAGTACTTC.

This rearrangement joins TRBV5-3 to TRBJ1-2, with 12 nucleotides matching TRBD1. TRBV5-3 is filed as an ORF, its function uncertain. The CDR3 contains 17 residues. Germline trimming cut 4 bases from V and 6 bases from J; bases unmatched to any gene: 13. CDR3 nucleotides: TGTGCCAGAAGCAAAACCGGGACAGGGGGCGCGCGTAATGGCTACACCTTC. Its translation: CARSKTGTGGARNGYTF.

The chain carries TRBV30 and TRBJ1-4; no definite D call. CDR3 size: 13 residues. Germline CDR1 reads GTSNPN; CDR2 reads SVGIG (reference sequence). V was trimmed by 5 bases and J by 7 bases, leaving 14 bases between them. CDR3 nucleotide sequence: TGTGCCTGGGGTAGGCCGGCGGGTGAAAAACTGTTTTTT. Its protein product is CAWGRPAGEKLFF.

The gene calls are TRBV18 and TRBJ1-3; D call uncertain. Germline V lookup: CDR1 KGHSH, CDR2 LQKENI. CDR3 length: 15 amino acids. V lost 4 bases, J lost 0 bases, and 10 bases lay in between. DNA of the CDR3: TGTGCCAGCTCACGGTCAGATGGCTCTGGAAACACCATATATTTT. Its protein product is CASSRSDGSGNTIYF. Looking up the rest from reference TRBV18 and TRBJ1-3 gives the full variable domain: NAGVMQNPRHLVRRRGQEARLRCSPMKGHSHVYWYRQLPEEGLKFMVYLQKENIIDESGMPKERFSAEFPKEGPSILRIQQVVRGDSAAYFCASSRSDGSGNTIYFGEGSWLTVV.

The chain recombines TRBV5-1 with TRBJ2-2, with 7 nucleotides matching TRBD1. J lost 5 bases, V lost 4 bases, and 11 bases had no gene match. CDR1 is SGHRS, CDR2 YFSETQ, per germline. This CDR3 spans 16 amino acids. DNA of the CDR3: TGCGCCAGCAGCGGCTTTCAGGGGGTACTGACCGGGGAGCTGTTTTTT. It codes for CASSGFQGVLTGELFF.

Worth noting for this clone: The same CDR3 also results from other DNA sequences found in this sample. CDR3 sequence (DNA): TGTGCCAGCAGCTTCCAAGAGACCCAGTACTTC. It codes for CASSFQETQYF. The chain combines TRBV7-2 with TRBJ2-5, with unresolved D. CDR1 and CDR2 (germline): SGHTA, FQGNSA. The CDR3 length is 11 residues. V lost 3 bases and J lost 1, with 0 bases in between.

The rearrangement joins TRBV7-3 to TRBJ1-3, with D maybe TRBD1 (5 bases). V lost 3 bases, J lost 1 base, and 7 bases lay in between. The germline V gene has CDR1 SGHTA and CDR2 FQGTGA. The CDR3 has 14 residues. For the CDR3, the DNA is TGTGCCAGCAGCTTCGGGGGGTCTGGAAACACCATATATTTT. It yields the protein CASSFGGSGNTIYF.

The rearrangement uses TRBV10-3 and TRBJ1-2, with D unresolved. The CDR3 covers 15 residues. V dropped 6 bases and J dropped 2 bases, with 16 bases sitting between them. Germline V gene lookup returns CDR1 ENHRY and CDR2 SYGVKD. DNA of the CDR3: TGTGCCATCAGCCCCTCGGGCGCGGTAAACTATGGCTACACCTTC. This codes for CAISPSGAVNYGYTF.

CDR3 region: CASSLDRVPGYEQYF. CDR3 nucleotides: TGTGCCAGCAGCTTAGACAGGGTCCCGGGGTACGAGCAGTACTTC. The chain is built from TRBV7-9 and TRBJ2-7, with D tentatively TRBD1 (6 bases). V was cut by 1 base and J by 4 bases, with 14 bases left in between. CDR1 is SEHNR and CDR2 is FQNEAQ in the germline V gene (reference sequence). There are 15 residues in the CDR3. Variable domain in full (rest from reference TRBV7-9 and TRBJ2-7): DTGVSQNPRHKITKRGQNVTFRCDPISEHNRLYWYRQTLGQGPEFLTYFQNEAQLEKSRLLSDRFSAERPKGSFSTLEIQRTEQGDSAMYLCASSLDRVPGYEQYFGPGTRLTVT.

This clone has a handful of counts. The rearrangement uses TRBV6-4 and TRBJ1-3; unclear D gene. The germline CDR1 and CDR2 sequences are MRHNA and SNTAGT. The ends were cut back, 3 bases at V and 0 bases at J, with 9 bases in the middle. The CDR3 length is 15 residues. The CDR3 nucleotides read TGTGCCAGCAGTGAGGAGGCGAGCTCTGGAAACACCATATATTTT. It yields the protein CASSEEASSGNTIYF.

J is TRBJ1-2 and V is TRBV7-9, with 9 bases fitting TRBD1. V trimming: 5 bases; J trimming: 0 bases; junction bases outside the gene matches: 7. Germline V lookup: CDR1 SEHNR, CDR2 FQNEAQ (reference sequence). The CDR3 is made up of 16 amino acids. The CDR3 region is CASSLGTGKTNYGYTF. DNA of the CDR3: TGTGCCAGCAGCCTAGGGACAGGGAAAACTAACTATGGCTACACCTTC.

Points on this clone: It is likely a read error, because the conserved phenylalanine at the end of the CDR3 is missing. The chain links TRBV6-1 to TRBJ2-7; 10 bases agree with TRBD1. In germline, CDR1 is MNHNS, CDR2 SASEGT. V trimming: 4 bases; J trimming: 1 base; junction bases outside the gene matches: 1. The CDR3 covers 14 residues. The CDR3 sequence: CASSGTGGSYEQYL. The CDR3 bases are TGTGCCAGCAGTGGGACAGGGGGGTCCTACGAGCAGTACCTC.

V is TRBV23-1 and J is TRBJ2-7; D remains ambiguous. TRBV23-1 is an ORF; its function is uncertain. V was cut by 9 bases and J by 6 bases, with 12 bases left in between. The CDR3 is 11 amino acids. CDR3 in DNA: TGCGCCAGATTTTTTGGGATCGAGCAGTACTTC. Its protein is CARFFGIEQYF.

Only a few counts were recorded for this clone. J is TRBJ1-1 and V is TRBV30; D may be TRBD1 (5 bases). In germline, CDR1 is GTSNPN, CDR2 SVGIG (reference sequence). The CDR3 contains 12 residues. V was trimmed by 8 bases and J by 3 bases, leaving 13 bases between them. The CDR3 DNA reads TGTGCCCGGGGTAGGGGAGACACTGAAGCTTTCTTT. Its protein product is CARGRGDTEAFF.

In this sample, this clone turned up a few times. The chain employs TRBV9 and TRBJ2-6, with TRBD1 matching over 11 bases. Germline CDR1 and CDR2: SGDLS and YYNGEE. CDR3 length equals 21 residues. Germline trimming cut 4 bases from V and 0 bases from J; bases unmatched to any gene: 15. The CDR3 sequence is CASSLPPGQGGTISGANVLTF. DNA for the CDR3: TGTGCCAGCAGCCTTCCGCCGGGACAGGGGGGAACTATCTCTGGGGCCAACGTCCTGACTTTC.